The 15 T cell receptor beta chains in this list originate from one sample, sequenced in a study of beta chain features in type 1 diabetes (dated by TCRdb to about 2018). The paper as a whole reports these results and caveats: Type 1 diabetes patients showed a moderate but significant shortening of TCRB CDR3 length in all four CD4+ subsets.

No antigen has been identified for these receptors. Libraries were built with the immunoSEQ multiplex PCR assay. All of the isolated RNA was reverse transcribed with the High Capacity cDNA Reverse Transcription Kit, so expressed TCRB transcripts were sequenced. Imported from immuneACCESS, the table was reduced by TCRdb to in-frame sequences with V and J called. These copies leave out some clones; in studies compared against another copy, an unresolved V gene accounts for under half, and the cause of the remainder is not known. The sample records under 300,000 clones, about a sixth of which are singletons. 0.07% to 0.095% of the sample comes from the top ten. The sample comprised naive CD4+ T cells from blood. The cell subset or site label of this sample denotes: true naive CD4+ T cells. These receptors all stem from a man aged 25-40 years with type 1 diabetes.

This clone showed up just a few times. J is TRBJ2-5 and V is TRBV29-1; D not resolved. Looked up from germline, CDR1 is SQVTM and CDR2 is ANQGSEA. This CDR3 is built from 11 residues. V was shortened by 4 bases and J by 5 bases, with 8 bases between the two germline ends. The CDR3 DNA is TGCAGCGTTGTGCTAGGGGAGACCCAGTACTTC. Amino acids: CSVVLGETQYF. Based on the CDR3 plus reference TRBV29-1 and TRBJ2-5, the full variable domain is SAVISQKPSRDICQRGTSLTIQCQVDSQVTMMFWYRQQPGQSLTLIATANQGSEATYESGFVIDKFPISRPNLTFSTLTVSNMSPEDSSIYLCSVVLGETQYFGPGTRLLVL.

This clone appeared a few times. V is TRBV30 and J is TRBJ2-3; D call uncertain. The CDR3 is 17 residues long. Germline V CDR1 and CDR2: GTSNPN, SVGIG (reference sequence). V was pared by 0 bases and J by 0 bases, with 16 bases between. In DNA form, the CDR3 reads TGTGCCTGGAGTGTAATAAGAGTGCGGCCTAGCACAGATACGCAGTATTTT. Encoded protein: CAWSVIRVRPSTDTQYF.

J is TRBJ1-2 and V is TRBV15; D call uncertain. The CDR3 is 15 residues long. Germline values: CDR1 LNHNV, CDR2 YYDKDF (reference sequence). V lost 0 bases and J lost 3, with 11 bases in between. The CDR3 bases are TGTGCCACCAGCAGAGAGGCGGGTGCGCACTATGGCTACACCTTC. It specifies CATSREAGAHYGYTF. Supplemented by reference TRBV15 and TRBJ1-2, the full variable domain reads DAMVIQNPRYQVTQFGKPVTLSCSQTLNHNVMYWYQQKSSQAPKLLFHYYDKDFNNEADTPDNFQSRRPNTSFCFLDIRSPGLGDTAMYLCATSREAGAHYGYTFGSGTRLTVV.

The table lists this clone with a few counts. The gene calls are TRBV5-1 and TRBJ2-6, with unresolved D. With 4 bases removed from V and 0 bases from J, the gap between germline ends came to 8 bases. This CDR3 spans 15 amino acids. Germline CDR1 is SGHRS and CDR2 is YFSETQ. DNA for the CDR3: TGCGCCAGCAGCACTGGCGACTCTGGGGCCAACGTCCTGACTTTC. Translation gives CASSTGDSGANVLTF.

CDR3 sequence (DNA): TGTGCCAGCACCCTGGGGGGACGGCATCAAGAGACCCAGTACTTC. Encoded protein: CASTLGGRHQETQYF. The chain employs TRBV9 and TRBJ2-5, with D maybe TRBD2 (6 bases). CDR1 and CDR2 from the germline V gene are SGDLS and YYNGEE. The CDR3 loop spans 15 amino acids. V was cut by 6 bases and J by 2 bases, with 17 bases left in between. Filled out from reference TRBV9 and TRBJ2-5, the complete variable domain reads DSGVTQTPKHLITATGQRVTLRCSPRSGDLSVYWYQQSLDQGLQFLIQYYNGEERAKGNILERFSAQQFPDLHSELNLSSLELGDSALYFCASTLGGRHQETQYFGPGTRLLVL.

The CDR3 region is CSVLRGETQYF. The DNA of the CDR3 is TGCAGCGTGCTTAGGGGAGAGACCCAGTACTTC. The chain joins TRBV29-1 to TRBJ2-5, with D possibly being TRBD1 (5 bases). The CDR3 length is 11 residues. Trimming cost V 6 bases and J 4 bases, with 9 bases left between them. The germline V gene has CDR1 SQVTM and CDR2 ANQGSEA.

This clone appeared a few times. The rearrangement links TRBV10-3 to TRBJ2-5, with 7 bases that match TRBD2. V was pared by 0 bases and J by 3 bases, with 7 bases of the junction left unmatched. Looked up from germline, CDR1 is ENHRY and CDR2 is SYGVKD. This CDR3 region has 16 residues. The CDR3 DNA is TGTGCCATCAGTGAGTCGACGACTAGCAACGAAGAGACCCAGTACTTC. Amino acid sequence: CAISESTTSNEETQYF.

The chain employs TRBV10-3 and TRBJ2-7; D gene unclear. Trimming stripped 3 bases from V and 6 bases from J, with 9 bases between. The CDR3 contains 12 residues. The V gene's germline CDR1 is ENHRY and CDR2 SYGVKD. The DNA for the CDR3 is TGTGCCATCAGTGATGTCGGGCTCGAGCAGTACTTC. Translated, it gives CAISDVGLEQYF.

This sequence joins TRBV29-1 and TRBJ2-2; tentatively, D is TRBD2 (5 bases). The germline V and J ends were trimmed by 7 bases and 1 base, with 13 bases remaining between them. The length of the CDR3 is 14 residues. Germline lookup yields CDR1 SQVTM and CDR2 ANQGSEA. CDR3 sequence: CSARLLLNTGELFF. In DNA, the CDR3 is TGCAGCGCCAGACTACTTTTGAACACCGGGGAGCTGTTTTTT.

The chain uses TRBV9 and TRBJ2-2; 8 bases are shared with TRBD2. Germline V gene data show CDR1 as SGDLS and CDR2 as YYNGEE. This CDR3 has 14 amino acids. The ends lost 4 bases at V and 9 bases at J; junction bases unmatched: 8. The CDR3: CASSPSGSSRELFF. The CDR3 DNA is TGTGCCAGCAGCCCCAGCGGGAGTTCGCGGGAGCTGTTTTTT.

This clone was counted a few times. This sequence joins TRBV29-1 and TRBJ1-1; tentative D call: TRBD1 (5 bases). The germline V gene encodes CDR1 SQVTM and CDR2 ANQGSEA. V was pared by 4 bases and J by 3 bases, with 9 bases between. The CDR3 has 12 residues. DNA of the CDR3: TGCAGCGTTGTGACAGATTACACTGAAGCTTTCTTT. Encoded protein: CSVVTDYTEAFF.

The count of this clone is one. V gene TRBV7-9 combines with J gene TRBJ2-3; 7 nucleotides agree with TRBD1. Trimming took 3 bases from V and 4 from J; bases not matched to a gene: 7. CDR1 is SEHNR and CDR2 is FQNEAQ in the germline V gene (reference sequence). The CDR3 length is 15 residues. Here the CDR3 DNA reads TGTGCCAGCAGCTTGAGCTACAGGGGCGCAGATACGCAGTATTTT. Protein product: CASSLSYRGADTQYF. The full variable domain, completed using reference TRBV7-9 and TRBJ2-3, is DTGVSQNPRHKITKRGQNVTFRCDPISEHNRLYWYRQTLGQGPEFLTYFQNEAQLEKSRLLSDRFSAERPKGSFSTLEIQRTEQGDSAMYLCASSLSYRGADTQYFGPGTRLTVL.

V is TRBV7-9 and J is TRBJ1-1; D gene ambiguous. CDR3 length: 12 residues. In germline, CDR1 is SEHNR, CDR2 FQNEAQ (reference sequence). V lost 9 bases, J lost 0 bases, and 8 bases lay in between. The CDR3 region is CASSTVNTEAFF. The CDR3 region has the DNA TGTGCCAGTTCAACAGTGAACACTGAAGCTTTCTTT.

This clone was seen a handful of times. This rearrangement joins TRBV30 to TRBJ1-4, with TRBD1 matching over 7 bases. This CDR3 spans 13 amino acids. The germline V gene has CDR1 GTSNPN and CDR2 SVGIG (reference sequence). After removal of 5 bases from V and 8 bases from J, the junction contained 8 bases not matched to a gene. CDR3 sequence reads: CAWGTGDREKLFF. CDR3 nucleotides: TGTGCCTGGGGTACAGGGGATAGAGAAAAACTGTTTTTT.

The chain is built from TRBV23-1 and TRBJ2-7, with D possibly TRBD2 on 6 matching bases. TRBV23-1 is sorted into the ORF group, with uncertain function. V lost 1 base, J lost 5 bases, and 9 bases lay in between. The CDR3 has 13 residues. The CDR3 spells CASSQCGKDEQYF. The CDR3 nucleotides are TGCGCCAGCAGTCAATGCGGGAAGGACGAGCAGTACTTC.